Listed here are 19 T cell receptor beta chains from one sample, sequenced in a study of tissue T cells after allogeneic stem cell transplantation. Some clones are missing from TCRdb's copy, which holds only in-frame ones; the method was immunoSEQ multiplex PCR. Altogether more than 1,500 clones are present, around 72% being singletons, with the ten largest covering around 13%. This sample comprised esophagus tissue, obtained at autopsy. The receptors derive from a woman aged 18-55 years with breast cancer.

The J gene is TRBJ1-2, the V gene TRBV29-1, with 7 bases matching TRBD1. Germline V gene sequence: CDR1 SQVTM, CDR2 ANQGSEA. The length of the CDR3 is 19 residues. V lost 2 bases and J lost 2; bases outside the gene matches: 20. The CDR3 is CSVERGAGTARTGNYGYTF. Written as DNA, the CDR3 is TGCAGCGTTGAACGGGGGGCCGGGACAGCTCGTACTGGGAACTATGGCTACACCTTC.

This rearrangement joins TRBV29-1 to TRBJ2-1, with 7 bases identical to TRBD2. V lost 5 bases, J lost 0 bases, and 7 bases stayed unmatched. Germline V CDR1 and CDR2: SQVTM, ANQGSEA. This CDR3 comprises 15 residues. CDR3 DNA sequence: TGCAGCGTTACGGGACTAACGAGCTCCTACAATGAGCAGTTCTTC. This gives the protein CSVTGLTSSYNEQFF.

V usage is TRBV4-1 and J usage is TRBJ2-7; 7 bases are a match to TRBD2. This CDR3 is 15 amino acids long. Germline V gene lookup returns CDR1 MGHRA and CDR2 YSYEKL. Losses at the gene ends were 1 base for V and 4 bases for J; bases not matched to a gene: 7. CDR3 region: CASSQAWGGSYEQYF. The CDR3, as DNA: TGCGCCAGCAGCCAAGCTTGGGGGGGTTCTTACGAGCAGTACTTC.

The chain recombines TRBV9 with TRBJ2-1; D not resolved. Trimming took off 0 bases at V and 1 base at J, with 5 bases between the two ends. The CDR3 loop spans 14 amino acids. In germline, CDR1 is SGDLS, CDR2 YYNGEE. DNA of the CDR3: TGTGCCAGCAGCGTAGATGGTTCCTACAATGAGCAGTTCTTC. Protein sequence: CASSVDGSYNEQFF. Based on the CDR3 plus reference TRBV9 and TRBJ2-1, the full variable domain is DSGVTQTPKHLITATGQRVTLRCSPRSGDLSVYWYQQSLDQGLQFLIQYYNGEERAKGNILERFSAQQFPDLHSELNLSSLELGDSALYFCASSVDGSYNEQFFGPGTRLTVL.

This sequence joins TRBV28 and TRBJ1-2; D call uncertain. V lost 8 bases, J lost 5 bases, and 18 bases lay in between. The CDR3 spans 14 residues. Germline V CDR1 and CDR2: MDHEN, SYDVKM. Here the CDR3 DNA reads TGTGCCAGCTGCGACAAAGGAGTATGGTATGGCTACACCTTC. The encoded protein is CASCDKGVWYGYTF.

This clone was seen a single time. V and J are TRBV6-5 and TRBJ2-7, with TRBD2 identical over 13 bases. Per germline, CDR1 MNHEY and CDR2 SVGAGI. The CDR3 spans 15 residues. V was pared by 0 bases and J by 7 bases, with 3 bases of the junction left unmatched. DNA for the CDR3: TGTGCCAGCAGTTACTCCCCGGGACTAGCGGGGGAGCAGTACTTC. Encoded protein: CASSYSPGLAGEQYF.

The chain has TRBV7-3 and TRBJ1-4; maybe TRBD1 (5 bases). Germline loops: CDR1 SGHTA, CDR2 FQGTGA. V dropped 5 bases and J dropped 8 bases, with 12 bases sitting between them. This CDR3 has 13 residues. The CDR3 loop is CASSLSRGEKLFF. The CDR3 DNA follows: TGTGCCAGCAGCCTAAGCCGGGGGGAAAAACTGTTTTTT.

As DNA, the CDR3 is TGTGCCAGCAGCCCCCGGACACTGACCGACAATCAGCCCCAGCATTTT. This codes for CASSPRTLTDNQPQHF. The chain uses TRBV7-2 and TRBJ1-5; possible D gene TRBD1, 5 bases. This CDR3 comprises 16 residues. CDR1 SGHTA and CDR2 FQGNSA come from the germline V gene. Trimming removed 5 bases at V and 3 bases at J, with 17 bases between.

This chain links TRBV2 with TRBJ2-7; D may correspond to TRBD1 or TRBD2 (5 bases each). The germline gives CDR1 SNHLY, CDR2 FYNNEI. V lost 10 bases, J lost 6 bases, and 31 bases lay in between. CDR3 length equals 17 residues. The CDR3, as DNA: TGTGCCACAGCTGCAGGGTTTGGTGGGGGTGTTTATGGCGAGCAGTACTTC. It translates to CATAAGFGGGVYGEQYF.

This clone occurred a few times. The rearrangement links TRBV7-9 to TRBJ2-6; no definite D call. Trimming stripped 5 bases from V and 0 bases from J, with 11 bases between. Germline V gene lookup returns CDR1 SEHNR and CDR2 FQNEAQ (reference sequence). This CDR3 comprises 16 residues. CDR3 coding DNA: TGTGCCAGCAGCACACAGCCTCTCTCTGGGGCCAACGTCCTGACTTTC. Protein product: CASSTQPLSGANVLTF.

This clone was picked up a small number of times. The chain uses TRBV9 and TRBJ2-1, with D unclear. The CDR3 has 14 amino acids. The V gene's germline CDR1 is SGDLS and CDR2 YYNGEE. V shed 4 bases and J shed 0 bases, with 8 bases lying between them. The CDR3 is CASSPVSSYNEQFF. DNA of the CDR3: TGTGCCAGCAGCCCGGTAAGCTCCTACAATGAGCAGTTCTTC.

The genes are TRBV27 and TRBJ1-4, with D hard to call. The germline V and J ends were trimmed by 0 bases and 4 bases, with 6 bases remaining between them. The germline V gene encodes CDR1 MNHEY and CDR2 SMNVEV (reference sequence). The CDR3 runs to 14 residues. In DNA form, the CDR3 reads TGTGCCAGCAGTTTATCAGCTAATAATGAAAAACTGTTTTTT. Encoded protein: CASSLSANNEKLFF. Complete variable domain (other parts from reference TRBV27 and TRBJ1-4): EAQVTQNPRYLITVTGKKLTVTCSQNMNHEYMSWYRQDPGLGLRQIYYSMNVEVTDKGDVPEGYKVSRKEKRNFPLILESPSPNQTSLYFCASSLSANNEKLFFGSGTQLSVL.

The chain joins TRBV18 to TRBJ2-3; 14 bases are a match to TRBD2. After removal of 4 bases from V and 4 bases from J, the junction contained 1 base not matched to a gene. This CDR3 has 15 amino acids. Germline CDR1 KGHSH, CDR2 LQKENI. Written as DNA, the CDR3 is TGTGCCAGCTCACAGGGACTAGCGGGAGCAGATACGCAGTATTTT. It codes for CASSQGLAGADTQYF.

The chain joins TRBV2 to TRBJ1-1, with TRBD1 as a possible D gene (5 bases). Trimming stripped 2 bases from V and 0 bases from J, with 13 bases between. The germline gives CDR1 SNHLY, CDR2 FYNNEI. The CDR3 extends over 16 amino acids. For the CDR3, the DNA is TGTGCCAGCAGTGAATGGGGCTTAGGCATGAACACTGAAGCTTTCTTT. Translated, it gives CASSEWGLGMNTEAFF.

The CDR3 coding sequence is TGTGCCAGCAGGAATAACAGGGGAAGGAGAGGAGCTTTCTTT. Translating gives CASRNNRGRRGAFF. This chain uses TRBV27 with TRBJ1-1; TRBD1 aligns across 7 bases. The germline gives CDR1 MNHEY, CDR2 SMNVEV (reference sequence). The ends lost 6 bases at V and 10 bases at J; junction bases unmatched: 14. The CDR3 loop spans 14 amino acids.

The genes are TRBV5-1 and TRBJ1-4; 7 bases align to TRBD1. Per the germline V gene, CDR1 is SGHRS and CDR2 is YFSETQ. The length of the CDR3 is 15 residues. Trimming removed 0 bases from V and 3 bases from J; junction bases left unmatched: 2. CDR3 sequence reads: CASSLGQGPNEKLFF. The CDR3 DNA reads as TGCGCCAGCAGCTTGGGACAGGGCCCTAATGAAAAACTGTTTTTT.

This clone was seen once. V usage is TRBV28 and J usage is TRBJ2-1, with a weak D call TRBD2 (5 bases). CDR1 MDHEN and CDR2 SYDVKM come from the germline V gene. This CDR3 is 15 amino acids long. V was shortened by 3 bases and J by 2 bases, with 11 bases between the two germline ends. This CDR3 reads CASSFSLEAYNEQFF. In DNA form, the CDR3 reads TGTGCCAGCAGTTTCTCCCTGGAGGCCTACAATGAGCAGTTCTTC.

The chain uses TRBV7-3 and TRBJ2-3; 8 nucleotides agree with TRBD2. Trimming took 6 bases from V and 5 from J; bases not matched to a gene: 7. CDR1 and CDR2 from the germline V gene are SGHTA and FQGTGA. The CDR3 is 14 residues long. CDR3 amino acids: CASRSGGREDTQYF. CDR3 nucleotide sequence: TGTGCCAGCAGATCGGGAGGGCGGGAAGATACGCAGTATTTT.

V is TRBV11-3 and J is TRBJ2-2; D unclear. Between the trimmed V and J ends, which lost 4 bases and 5 bases, there was a span of 8 bases. The germline CDR1 and CDR2 sequences are SGHNT and YENEEA. The CDR3 has 13 amino acids. In DNA form, the CDR3 reads TGTGCCAGCAGCTACTTCTCAACCGGGGAGCTGTTTTTT. Protein product: CASSYFSTGELFF.